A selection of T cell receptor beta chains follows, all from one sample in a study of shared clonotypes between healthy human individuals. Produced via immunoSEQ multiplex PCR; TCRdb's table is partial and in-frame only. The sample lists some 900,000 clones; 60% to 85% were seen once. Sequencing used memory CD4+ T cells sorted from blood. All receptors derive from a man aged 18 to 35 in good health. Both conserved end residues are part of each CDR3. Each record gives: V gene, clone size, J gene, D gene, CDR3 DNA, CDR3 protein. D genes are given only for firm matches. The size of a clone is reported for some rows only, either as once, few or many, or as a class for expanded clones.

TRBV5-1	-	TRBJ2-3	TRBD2	TGCGCCAGCAGCCCGAAGTCCGGGACTAGCGCTCCTAGCACAGATACGCAGTATTTT	CASSPKSGTSAPSTDTQYF
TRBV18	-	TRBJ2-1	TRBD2	TGTGCCAGCTCACTGGGGACTAGCGGGAACAATGAGCAGTTCTTC	CASSLGTSGNNEQFF
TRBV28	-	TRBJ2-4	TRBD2	TGTGCCAGCAGAGATACCGGGACTAGTATCCACATTCAGTACTTC	CASRDTGTSIHIQYF
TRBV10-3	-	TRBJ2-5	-	TGTGCCATCAGTGACAGGGCGGGGCTGGGTGAGCAGTACTTC	CAISDRAGLGEQYF
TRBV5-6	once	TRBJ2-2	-	TGTGCCAGCAGCTTGGAAGTTTCTTCCGTTTTCTTTAGCACCGGGGAGCTGTTTTTT	CASSLEVSSVFFSTGELFF
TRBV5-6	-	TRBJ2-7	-	TGTGCCAGTCAAAGGATATCTAAGGGACGCTCCTACGAGCAGTACTTC	CASQRISKGRSYEQYF
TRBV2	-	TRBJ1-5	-	TGTGCCAGCAGTGAGATTGGTATCCCGAATCAGCCCCAGCATTTT	CASSEIGIPNQPQHF
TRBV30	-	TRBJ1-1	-	TGTGCCTGGAGTGTACTCGGATACACTGAAGCTTTCTTT	CAWSVLGYTEAFF
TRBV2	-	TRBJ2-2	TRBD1	TGTGCCAGCGACGGACAGGGAAAAATCGGGGAGCTGTTTTTT	CASDGQGKIGELFF
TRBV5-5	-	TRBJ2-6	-	TGTGCCAGCAGCCTCTTTTGGAGCTCTGGGGCCAACGTCCTGACTTTC	CASSLFWSSGANVLTF
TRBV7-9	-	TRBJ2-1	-	TGTGCCAGCAGCTTACCAGGGCAGTTGGGCTTCCGCAATGAGCAGTTCTTC	CASSLPGQLGFRNEQFF
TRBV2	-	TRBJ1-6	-	TGTGCCAGCACAGGCGACTCCTATAATTCACCCCTCCACTTT	CASTGDSYNSPLHF
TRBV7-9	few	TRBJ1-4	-	TGTGCCAGCAGCCAACCCATGGGAAAACTGTTTTTT	CASSQPMGKLFF
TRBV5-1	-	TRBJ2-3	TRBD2	TGCGCCAGCAGCGAAGGGACTAGCGGCAGCACAGATACGCAGTATTTT	CASSEGTSGSTDTQYF
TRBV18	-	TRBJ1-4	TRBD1	TGTGCCAGCTCACCAAGGACAGGGTCGACCTCTGAAAAACTGTTTTTT	CASSPRTGSTSEKLFF
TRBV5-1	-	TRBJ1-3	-	TGCGCCAGCAGCCCGATGCTTACTAGTGTCTCTGGAAACACCATATATTTT	CASSPMLTSVSGNTIYF
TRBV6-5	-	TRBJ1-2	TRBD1	TGTGCCAGCAGTCAGGGACAGGCGGCTAACTATGGCTACACCTTC	CASSQGQAANYGYTF
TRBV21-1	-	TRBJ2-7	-	TGTGCCAGCAGCGGACACATCGGGACGGTTGTGTACGAGCAGTACTTC	CASSGHIGTVVYEQYF
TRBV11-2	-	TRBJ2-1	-	TGTGCCAGCAGCTCCTACAGGGACCCCCAGAGGGATGAGCAGTTCTTC	CASSSYRDPQRDEQFF
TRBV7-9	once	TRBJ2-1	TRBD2	TGTGCCAGCAGCTTTGGGACTAGCGGGGTCAATGAGCAGTTCTTC	CASSFGTSGVNEQFF
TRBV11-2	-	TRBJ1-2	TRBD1	TGTGCCAGCAGCCCGGACAGGGGTATGAGCTACACCTTC	CASSPDRGMSYTF
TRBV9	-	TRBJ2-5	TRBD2	TGTGCCAGCAGCCCTAGAGCGGGGGGGATTTCAGAGACCCAGTACTTC	CASSPRAGGISETQYF
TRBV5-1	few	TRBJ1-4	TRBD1	TGCGCCAGCAGACTTACAGGGGCCGGTGAAAAACTGTTTTTT	CASRLTGAGEKLFF
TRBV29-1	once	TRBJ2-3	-	TGCAGCGTAGCTGTTAGCAGCGACACAGATACGCAGTATTTT	CSVAVSSDTDTQYF
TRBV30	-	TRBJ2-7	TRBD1	TGTGCCTGGAGTGCGACAGGGGGATACGAGCAGTACTTC	CAWSATGGYEQYF
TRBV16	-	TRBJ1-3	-	TGTGCCAGCAGCCAATCGTCGACGCTCTCTGGAAACACCATATATTTT	CASSQSSTLSGNTIYF
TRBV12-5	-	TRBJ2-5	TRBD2	TGTGCTAGTGGGGAGGGACTAGCGGTGTACCAAGAGACCCAGTACTTC	CASGEGLAVYQETQYF
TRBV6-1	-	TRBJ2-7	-	TGTGCCAGCAGTGAAACGCATAAGAGAGAGCAGTACTTC	CASSETHKREQYF
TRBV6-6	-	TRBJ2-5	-	TGTGCCAGCATACACCAAGAGACCCAGTACTTC	CASIHQETQYF
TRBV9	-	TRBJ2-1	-	TGTGCCAGCAGTGGGAATGAGCAGTTCTTC	CASSGNEQFF
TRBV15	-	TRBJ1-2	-	TGTGCCACCAGCACACGGGACTATGGCTACACCTTC	CATSTRDYGYTF
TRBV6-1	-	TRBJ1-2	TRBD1	TGTGCCAGCACTATTGGACAGGGGAGTGGCTACACCTTC	CASTIGQGSGYTF
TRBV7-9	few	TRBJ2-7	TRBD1	TGTGCCAGCAGCGCCGGGACAGGGGACTACGAGCAGTACTTC	CASSAGTGDYEQYF
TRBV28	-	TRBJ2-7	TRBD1	TGTGCCAGCAGTTCACAGGGGGGCCACGAGCAGTACTTC	CASSSQGGHEQYF
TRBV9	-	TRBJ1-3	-	TGTGCCAGCAGCCCCAACCCAGGGGGAAACACCATATATTTT	CASSPNPGGNTIYF
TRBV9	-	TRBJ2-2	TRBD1	TGTGCCAGCAGGATGGGACAGGGGGCTACCGGGGAGCTGTTTTTT	CASRMGQGATGELFF
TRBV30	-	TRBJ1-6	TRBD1	TGTGCCTGGAGCCCCCCAGGGGGCAGTAATTCACCCCTCCACTTT	CAWSPPGGSNSPLHF
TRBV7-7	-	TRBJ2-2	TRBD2	TGTGCTAGCAGCCCCCCCAGCGGGAGATATACCGGGGAGCTGTTTTTT	CASSPPSGRYTGELFF
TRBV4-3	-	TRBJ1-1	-	TGCGCCAGCAGCCTGACATTGAACACTGAAGCTTTCTTT	CASSLTLNTEAFF
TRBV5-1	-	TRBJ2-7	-	TGCGCCAGCAGCTTGGCACAGGGAGGGACCTACGAGCAGTACTTC	CASSLAQGGTYEQYF
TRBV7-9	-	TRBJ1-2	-	TGTGCCAGCAGCTTAGAGGCAGTTGCTCGCTATGGCTACACCTTC	CASSLEAVARYGYTF
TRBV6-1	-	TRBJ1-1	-	TGTGCCAGCAGTTTTAAGGGGGGCAACACTGAAGCTTTCTTT	CASSFKGGNTEAFF
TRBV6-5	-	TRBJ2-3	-	TGTGCCAGCAGTTACTCAGGGTCCCTCGTAACAGATACGCAGTATTTT	CASSYSGSLVTDTQYF
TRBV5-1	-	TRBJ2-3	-	TGCGCCAGCAGCTTGGCCCCAGGGACAGATACGCAGTATTTT	CASSLAPGTDTQYF